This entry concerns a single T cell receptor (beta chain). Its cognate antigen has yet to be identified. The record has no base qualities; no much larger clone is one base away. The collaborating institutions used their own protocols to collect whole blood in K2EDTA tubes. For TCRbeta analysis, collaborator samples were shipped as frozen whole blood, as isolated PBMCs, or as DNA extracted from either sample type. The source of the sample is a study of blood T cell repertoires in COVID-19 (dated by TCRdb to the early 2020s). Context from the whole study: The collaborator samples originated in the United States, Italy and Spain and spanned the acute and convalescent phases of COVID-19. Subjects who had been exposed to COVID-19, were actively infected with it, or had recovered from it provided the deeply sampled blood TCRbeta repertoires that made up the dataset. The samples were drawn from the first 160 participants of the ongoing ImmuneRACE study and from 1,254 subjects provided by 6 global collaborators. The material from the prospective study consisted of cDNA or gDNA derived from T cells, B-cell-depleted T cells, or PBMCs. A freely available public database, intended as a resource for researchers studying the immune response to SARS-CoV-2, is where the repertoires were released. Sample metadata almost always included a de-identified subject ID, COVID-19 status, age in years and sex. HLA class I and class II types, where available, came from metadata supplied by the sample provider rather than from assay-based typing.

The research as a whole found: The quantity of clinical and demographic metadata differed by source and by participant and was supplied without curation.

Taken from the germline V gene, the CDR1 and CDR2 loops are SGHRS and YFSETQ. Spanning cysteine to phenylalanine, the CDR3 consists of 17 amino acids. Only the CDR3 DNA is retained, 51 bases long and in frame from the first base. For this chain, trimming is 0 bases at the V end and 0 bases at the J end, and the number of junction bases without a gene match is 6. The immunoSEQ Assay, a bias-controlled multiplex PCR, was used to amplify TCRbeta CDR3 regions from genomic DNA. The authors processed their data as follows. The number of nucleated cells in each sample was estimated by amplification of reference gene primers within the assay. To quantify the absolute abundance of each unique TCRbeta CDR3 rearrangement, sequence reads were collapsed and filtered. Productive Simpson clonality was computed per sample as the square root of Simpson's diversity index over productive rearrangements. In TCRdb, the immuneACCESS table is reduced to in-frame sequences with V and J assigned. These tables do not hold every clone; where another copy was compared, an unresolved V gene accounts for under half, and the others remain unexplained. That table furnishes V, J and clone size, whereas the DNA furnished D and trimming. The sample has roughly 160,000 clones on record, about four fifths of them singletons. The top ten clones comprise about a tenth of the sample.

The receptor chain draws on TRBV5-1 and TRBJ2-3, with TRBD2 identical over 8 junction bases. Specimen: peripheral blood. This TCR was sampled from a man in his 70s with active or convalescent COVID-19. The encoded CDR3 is CASSLAFSGMSTDTQYF. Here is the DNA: TGCGCCAGCAGCTTGGCTTTTAGCGGGATGAGCACAGATACGCAGTATTTT. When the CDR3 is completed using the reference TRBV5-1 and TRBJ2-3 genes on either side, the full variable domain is KAGVTQTPRYLIKTRGQQVTLSCSPISGHRSVSWYQQTPGQGLQFLFEYFSETQRNKGNFPGRFSGRQFSNSRSEMNVSTLELGDSALYLCASSLAFSGMSTDTQYFGPGTRLTVL.